These T cell receptor beta chains were read from a single sample in a study of blood T cells in healthy people across ages. TCRdb re-analysed the 5' RACE reads in MiXCR, keeping a single row per CDR3 protein. This sample yields fewer than 1.5 million distinct CDR3 sequences, of which around 42% are seen a single time; 7% to 9.5% belongs to the top ten. The sequenced sample was blood. These receptors were obtained from a woman in her late teens or twenties in good health. The CDR3 runs from the conserved cysteine through the conserved F or W. Fields, in order: CDR3 length, clone size, D gene, J gene, V gene, CDR3 DNA, CDR3 protein. A D gene is named only where the DNA matches it firmly. Only part of the rows carry a size: once, few, many, or a class if the clone is expanded.

13 few NA TRBJ1-1 TRBV7-2 TGTGCCAGCAGCTTTGGGTGGGACACTGAAGCTTTCTTT CASSFGWDTEAFF
16 few NA TRBJ1-1 TRBV29-1 TGCAGCGTTGAAGATCTAGGCTGGGGATTGGGCACTGAAGCTTTCTTT CSVEDLGWGLGTEAFF
15 NA NA TRBJ1-5 TRBV2 TGTGCCAGCAGTGAATTAGGGGTAAGAAATCAGCCCCAGCATTTT CASSELGVRNQPQHF
15 NA NA TRBJ1-2 TRBV6-6 TGTGCCAGCAGTTACTCCCGGGCAGCCAACTATGGCTACACCTTC CASSYSRAANYGYTF
14 NA NA TRBJ2-5 TRBV20-1 TGCAGTGCTAGACGCCGAGCGACCCAAGAGACCCAGTACTTC CSARRRATQETQYF
14 many NA TRBJ2-7 TRBV5-6 TGTGCCAGCAGCTTGGATAGGAGCTCCTACGAGCAGTACTTC CASSLDRSSYEQYF
15 NA TRBD2 TRBJ2-7 TRBV5-1 TGCGCCAGCAGCTTGACTAGCGGGCCCAACTACGAGCAGTACTTC CASSLTSGPNYEQYF
13 NA NA TRBJ2-7 TRBV25-1 TGTGGACGGCGGGGGCAATTGTCCTACGAGCAGTACTTC CGRRGQLSYEQYF
17 few TRBD2 TRBJ2-3 TRBV5-1 TGCGCCAGCAGCTTGGCGGGACTAGCGGAGAGCACAGATACGCAGTATTTT CASSLAGLAESTDTQYF
14 NA NA TRBJ1-2 TRBV10-2 TGCGCCAGCAACCTCAACGGCGGGGGCTATGGCTACACCTTC CASNLNGGGYGYTF
13 NA NA TRBJ1-1 TRBV3-1 TGTGCCAGCAGCCTAGCGGGACGGCCTGAAGCTTTCTTT CASSLAGRPEAFF
15 few TRBD1 TRBJ2-7 TRBV7-2 TGTGCCAGCAGTTACAGGGGGAACTCCCCCTACGAGCAGTACTTC CASSYRGNSPYEQYF
14 once NA TRBJ2-7 TRBV7-6 TGTGCCAGCAGCTATGGACTTGAGGGCTACGAGCAGTACTTC CASSYGLEGYEQYF
15 few NA TRBJ1-2 TRBV7-2 TGTGCCAGCAGCTTAGCACCCACAGGGTATGAAGGCTACACCTTC CASSLAPTGYEGYTF
13 few NA TRBJ2-7 TRBV7-7 TGTGCCAGCAGCTTAGGGCGGGGTCACGAGCAGTACTTC CASSLGRGHEQYF
15 NA TRBD1 TRBJ1-4 TRBV3-1 TGTGCCAGCAGCCCTGACAGGGTGACTAATGAAAAACTGTTTTTT CASSPDRVTNEKLFF
15 NA TRBD1 TRBJ1-2 TRBV29-1 TGCAGCGTTGAGAGGGACAGGGGAACAAACTATGGCTACACCTTC CSVERDRGTNYGYTF
18 NA NA TRBJ2-6 TRBV5-1 TGCGCCGGCAGCTCGACAGGATCATCCGCCTCTGGGGCCAACGTCCTGACTTTC CAGSSTGSSASGANVLTF
13 NA NA TRBJ1-5 TRBV30 TGTGCCTGGGCTTCGGGGCTCAATCAGCCCCAGCATTTT CAWASGLNQPQHF
16 NA NA TRBJ2-1 TRBV28 TGTGCCAGTGGGGCCAAGGACATATGGAACGGCAATGAGCAGTTCTTC CASGAKDIWNGNEQFF
12 few NA TRBJ2-7 TRBV6-6 TGTGCCAGCAGCGAACCCTACAATGAGCAGTACTTC CASSEPYNEQYF
13 few NA TRBJ1-3 TRBV12-3/TRBV12-4 TGTGCCAGCTTCGCGCACTCTGGAAACACCATATATTTT CASFAHSGNTIYF
14 once NA TRBJ1-3 TRBV9 TGTGCCAGCAGCGGTTCCGGAGGTGGAAACACCATATATTTT CASSGSGGGNTIYF